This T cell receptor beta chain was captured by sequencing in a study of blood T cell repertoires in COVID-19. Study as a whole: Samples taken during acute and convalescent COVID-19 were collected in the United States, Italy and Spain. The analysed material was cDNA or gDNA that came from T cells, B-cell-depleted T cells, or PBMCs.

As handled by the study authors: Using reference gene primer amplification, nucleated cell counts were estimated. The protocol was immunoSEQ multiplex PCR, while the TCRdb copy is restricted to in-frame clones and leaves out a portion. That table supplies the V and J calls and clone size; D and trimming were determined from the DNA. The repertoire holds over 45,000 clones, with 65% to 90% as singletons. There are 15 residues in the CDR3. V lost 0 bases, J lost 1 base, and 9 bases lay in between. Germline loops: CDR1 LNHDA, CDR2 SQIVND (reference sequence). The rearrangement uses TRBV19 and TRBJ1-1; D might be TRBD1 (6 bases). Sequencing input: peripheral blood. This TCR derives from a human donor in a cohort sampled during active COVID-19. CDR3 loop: CASSIDRGANTEAFF. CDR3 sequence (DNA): TGTGCCAGTAGTATAGACAGGGGAGCGAACACTGAAGCTTTCTTT.